Presented here are 27 T cell receptor beta chains from one specimen sequenced in a study of blood T cell repertoires in COVID-19. This table comes from immunoSEQ multiplex PCR, and its TCRdb copy is limited to in-frame clones, with some not included. The data contain 150,000 to 200,000 clones, about 86% of them singletons. Sequences were obtained from PBMCs or T cells enriched from blood (not recorded which). The origin of the receptors is a woman in her forties in a cohort exposed to, infected with or recovered from COVID-19 (not recorded which).

The chain joins TRBV11-1 to TRBJ1-2; perhaps TRBD1 as D (6 bases). Germline V gene data show CDR1 as SGHAT and CDR2 as FQDESV (reference sequence). The length of the CDR3 is 13 residues. Trimming removed 1 base at V and 3 bases at J, with 6 bases between. For the CDR3, the DNA is TGTGCCAGCAGCTTAGGGACAGACTATGGCTACACCTTC. Amino acids: CASSLGTDYGYTF.

The chain couples TRBV28 to TRBJ2-7; 9 bases are shared with TRBD2. This CDR3 is 14 amino acids long. The ends lost 5 bases at V and 5 bases at J; junction bases unmatched: 7. From germline, CDR1 is MDHEN and CDR2 SYDVKM. Here the CDR3 reads CASSQSGGTHEQYF. CDR3 nucleotide sequence: TGTGCCAGCAGTCAAAGCGGGGGGACCCACGAGCAGTACTTC.

With respect to this clone: Compared with germline, one end of the junction differs, possibly owing to a read error. V usage is TRBV7-9 and J usage is TRBJ1-6; D may be TRBD1 (6 bases). The CDR3 is 15 amino acids. The V gene's germline CDR1 is SEHNR and CDR2 FQNEAQ (reference sequence). The CDR3 nucleotides read TGTGCCAGCAGCCGACAGGCCGAATATAATTTACCCCTCCACTTT. Its protein is CASSRQAEYNLPLHF.

V usage is TRBV12-3 or TRBV12-4 and J usage is TRBJ1-2; no clear D gene. The CDR3 is 13 residues long. Deletions cut 4 bases from V and 4 bases from J, with 10 bases between. CDR3 region: CASSSVQVYGYTF. As DNA, the CDR3 is TGTGCCAGCAGTTCCGTTCAGGTCTATGGCTACACCTTC.

The chain carries TRBV11-3 and TRBJ2-1; TRBD2 is a possible D gene (5 bases). Germline CDR1 reads SGHNT; CDR2 reads YENEEA. With 1 base removed from V and 6 bases from J, the gap between germline ends came to 7 bases. There are 13 residues in the CDR3. For the CDR3, the DNA is TGTGCCAGCAGCTTAGTTGGGAGCAATGAGCAGTTCTTC. It encodes CASSLVGSNEQFF. Using reference TRBV11-3 and TRBJ2-1 for the parts outside the CDR3, the full variable domain is EAGVVQSPRYKIIEKKQPVAFWCNPISGHNTLYWYLQNLGQGPELLIRYENEEAVDDSQLPKDRFSAERLKGVDSTLKIQPAELGDSAVYLCASSLVGSNEQFFGPGTRLTVL.

This clone was seen once. The chain has TRBV28 and TRBJ2-1; TRBD2 matches at 9 bases. The CDR3 covers 17 residues. Per germline, CDR1 MDHEN and CDR2 SYDVKM. The V gene end was trimmed by 2 bases and the J gene end by 0 bases; junction bases not matched to a gene: 5. CDR3 in DNA: TGTGCCAGCAGTTTAGGCGGGGGGGGCCTCTCCTACAATGAGCAGTTCTTC. Translating it yields CASSLGGGGLSYNEQFF.

This chain links TRBV5-1 with TRBJ2-1; 11 positions agree with TRBD2. CDR3 size: 17 residues. The germline V gene has CDR1 SGHRS and CDR2 YFSETQ. V lost 4 bases to trimming and J lost 0 bases; unmatched junction nucleotides: 6. The CDR3 reads CASSPGLAGRSYNEQFF. DNA of the CDR3: TGCGCCAGCAGCCCCGGACTAGCGGGCCGCTCCTACAATGAGCAGTTCTTC.

The chain combines TRBV5-1 with TRBJ2-1, with 10 bases lining up with TRBD2. V gave up 0 bases and J gave up 2 bases; unmatched junction bases: 17. Per the germline V gene, CDR1 is SGHRS and CDR2 is YFSETQ. CDR3 size: 21 residues. CDR3 DNA: TGCGCCAGCAGCTTGGAGCCCCTAGCGGGGGCCATTCACCCTCCCTACAATGAGCAGTTCTTC. It codes for CASSLEPLAGAIHPPYNEQFF.

The chain has TRBV9 and TRBJ1-4, with 10 bases fitting TRBD1. CDR1 and CDR2 from the germline V gene are SGDLS and YYNGEE. There are 17 residues in the CDR3. V lost 0 bases, J lost 8 bases, and 10 bases stayed unmatched. CDR3 nucleotides: TGTGCCAGCAGCGTAGAAGATCTGGACAGGGGGGACGAAAAACTGTTTTTT. This codes for CASSVEDLDRGDEKLFF.

About this clone itself: At one end the junction does not follow the germline gene, possibly because of a read error. The chain couples TRBV5-1 to TRBJ2-7, with 14 bases lining up with TRBD2. The CDR3 length is 16 residues. Germline V gives CDR1 SGHRS, CDR2 YFSETQ. The CDR3 region has the DNA TGCGCCAGCAGGTTGGGACTAGCGGGAGCTTCCTACGAGCAGTACTTC. This encodes CASRLGLAGASYEQYF.

V is TRBV6-1 and J is TRBJ1-5; 9 bases are a match to TRBD1. V lost 4 bases, J lost 11 bases, and 18 bases stayed unmatched. Per germline, CDR1 MNHNS and CDR2 SASEGT. This CDR3 comprises 17 residues. The CDR3 sequence: CASSVSPGQGRPRAQHF. Here the CDR3 DNA reads TGTGCCAGCAGTGTTTCACCGGGACAGGGTAGGCCCCGAGCCCAGCATTTT.

This clone rates as medium-sized (0.01 to 0.1%). The V call is TRBV7-9, the J call TRBJ1-4, with 7 bases fitting TRBD1. Germline assignment: CDR1 SEHNR and CDR2 FQNEAQ (reference sequence). Trimming at V came to 10 bases and at J to 3 bases, leaving 11 bases not matched to a gene. This CDR3 spans 15 amino acids. Here the CDR3 DNA reads TGTGCCACCCAATTGGCGGACAGGTCTAATGAAAAACTGTTTTTT. Its translation is CATQLADRSNEKLFF.

This clone was observed once. This chain uses TRBV11-2 with TRBJ2-1; 15 positions match TRBD2. The CDR3 covers 15 residues. Germline CDR1 is SGHAT and CDR2 is FQNNGV. Trimming removed 3 bases from V and 7 bases from J; junction bases left unmatched: 1. The CDR3 sequence is CASSLGTSGGNEQFF. Here the CDR3 DNA reads TGTGCCAGCAGCTTGGGGACTAGCGGGGGGAATGAGCAGTTCTTC.

This clone occurred a few times. V gene TRBV12-5 combines with J gene TRBJ1-2, with 8 bases identical to TRBD1. V shed 4 bases and J 8 bases; nucleotides not matched to a gene: 9. Germline CDR1 is LGHNT and CDR2 is FRNRAP. This CDR3 spans 14 amino acids. CDR3 bases: TGTGCTAGTGGTTCCGACAGGGGATCACAAGGCTACACCTTC. Its translation is CASGSDRGSQGYTF.

The chain uses TRBV6-1 and TRBJ1-2; D unclear. Per germline, CDR1 MNHNS and CDR2 SASEGT. V dropped 3 bases and J dropped 4 bases, with 9 bases sitting between them. The CDR3 is 13 amino acids. CDR3 loop: CASSEGGSYGYTF. The DNA for the CDR3 is TGTGCCAGCAGTGAGGGAGGGTCCTATGGCTACACCTTC.

The chain has TRBV11-2 and TRBJ2-7, with a weak D call TRBD2 (6 bases). The CDR3 spans 14 residues. Germline values: CDR1 SGHAT, CDR2 FQNNGV. Trimming pared 4 bases from V and 1 base from J, leaving 11 bases between. The CDR3 region has the DNA TGTGCCAGCAGCTCCGCGGGACCATCCTACGAGCAGTACTTC. Its protein product is CASSSAGPSYEQYF.

The genes are TRBV9 and TRBJ2-2; D ambiguous. Deletions cut 4 bases from V and 2 bases from J, with 12 bases between. The CDR3 is made up of 15 amino acids. Germline assignment: CDR1 SGDLS and CDR2 YYNGEE. CDR3 DNA sequence: TGTGCCAGCAGCCCAAAAAGAAGCAACACCGGGGAGCTGTTTTTT. Amino acids: CASSPKRSNTGELFF. Full variable domain (remainder filled in from reference TRBV9 and TRBJ2-2): DSGVTQTPKHLITATGQRVTLRCSPRSGDLSVYWYQQSLDQGLQFLIQYYNGEERAKGNILERFSAQQFPDLHSELNLSSLELGDSALYFCASSPKRSNTGELFFGEGSRLTVL.

The chain has TRBV6-5 and TRBJ2-7; D call uncertain. Germline CDR1 MNHEY, CDR2 SVGAGI. Trimming took off 0 bases at V and 6 bases at J, with 6 bases between the two ends. The CDR3 has 12 residues. The CDR3 DNA reads as TGTGCCAGCAGTTACTCGTCGGGCGAGCAGTACTTC. It specifies CASSYSSGEQYF.

With regard to this clone: Other DNA sequences from this sample encode an identical CDR3 as well. V usage is TRBV4-1 and J usage is TRBJ2-7, with 11 bases lining up with TRBD1. The CDR3 totals 16 residues. Germline trimming cut 0 bases from V and 0 bases from J; bases unmatched to any gene: 1. Germline V CDR1 and CDR2: MGHRA, YSYEKL. The CDR3 loop reads CASSQEGTGGSYEQYF. The CDR3 bases are TGCGCCAGCAGCCAAGAAGGGACAGGGGGCTCCTACGAGCAGTACTTC.

The rearrangement uses TRBV7-6 and TRBJ2-5, with D maybe TRBD2 (5 bases). The CDR3 extends over 15 amino acids. CDR1 and CDR2 from the germline V gene are SGHVS and FNYEAQ. Trimming pared 0 bases from V and 4 bases from J, leaving 12 bases between. DNA of the CDR3: TGTGCCAGCAGCTTAGCAGGACTCGCGCCAGAGACCCAGTACTTC. Its translation is CASSLAGLAPETQYF.

The gene calls are TRBV5-1 and TRBJ2-2; 7 bases are a match to TRBD1. CDR1 SGHRS and CDR2 YFSETQ come from the germline V gene. Trimming cost V 0 bases and J 3 bases; bases outside gene matches: 5. The CDR3 loop spans 16 amino acids. The CDR3 region is CASSLGQGRDTGELFF. The CDR3 DNA reads TGCGCCAGCAGCTTGGGACAGGGAAGGGACACCGGGGAGCTGTTTTTT.

V is TRBV14 and J is TRBJ2-7, with a weak D call TRBD1 (5 bases). Germline CDR1 and CDR2: SGHDN and FVKESK. The CDR3 is made up of 12 amino acids. The V end was cut by 5 bases, the J end by 5 bases, with 10 bases between. The CDR3: CASSDWTHEQYF. The CDR3 nucleotides read TGTGCCAGCAGCGACTGGACACACGAGCAGTACTTC.

The chain employs TRBV5-1 and TRBJ1-1, with 7 bases fitting TRBD1. The germline V gene has CDR1 SGHRS and CDR2 YFSETQ. V dropped 4 bases and J dropped 4; count of bases not matched to a gene: 7. The CDR3 length is 14 residues. CDR3: CASSLQRQGTEAFF. The CDR3 nucleotides read TGCGCCAGCAGCCTTCAGAGACAGGGCACTGAAGCTTTCTTT.

As for this clone: The sample holds other DNA sequences that translate to the same CDR3. This chain joins TRBV12-3 or TRBV12-4 and TRBJ1-2, with no clear D. The CDR3 runs to 12 residues. V lost 2 bases and J lost 7, with 8 bases in between. Written as DNA, the CDR3 is TGTGCCAGCAGTTTACCGGGAAGTGGCTACACCTTC. This codes for CASSLPGSGYTF.

The V gene is TRBV9, the J gene TRBJ1-2, with D possibly TRBD1 on 6 matching bases. The V gene's germline CDR1 is SGDLS and CDR2 YYNGEE. Trimming stripped 4 bases from V and 4 bases from J, with 11 bases between. This CDR3 is 13 amino acids long. CDR3 residues: CASSPEGGYGYTF. Written as DNA, the CDR3 is TGTGCCAGCAGCCCTGAAGGGGGCTATGGCTACACCTTC.

This clone was counted only a few times. V gene TRBV5-1 combines with J gene TRBJ1-5, with TRBD1 identical over 7 bases. Germline CDR1 and CDR2: SGHRS and YFSETQ. J was trimmed by 5 bases and V by 3 bases; bases with no gene match: 5. The CDR3 extends over 14 amino acids. The CDR3 is CASSSDRAHQPQHF. The CDR3 DNA reads as TGCGCCAGCAGCTCTGACAGGGCGCATCAGCCCCAGCATTTT.

The chain links TRBV4-1 to TRBJ1-5; D might be TRBD1 (5 bases). There are 14 residues in the CDR3. V lost 1 base and J lost 4, with 8 bases in between. Germline-derived CDR1 and CDR2 are MGHRA and YSYEKL. The CDR3 nucleotides read TGCGCCAGCAGCCAAGGCAGGGTAAATCAGCCCCAGCATTTT. Residues: CASSQGRVNQPQHF.